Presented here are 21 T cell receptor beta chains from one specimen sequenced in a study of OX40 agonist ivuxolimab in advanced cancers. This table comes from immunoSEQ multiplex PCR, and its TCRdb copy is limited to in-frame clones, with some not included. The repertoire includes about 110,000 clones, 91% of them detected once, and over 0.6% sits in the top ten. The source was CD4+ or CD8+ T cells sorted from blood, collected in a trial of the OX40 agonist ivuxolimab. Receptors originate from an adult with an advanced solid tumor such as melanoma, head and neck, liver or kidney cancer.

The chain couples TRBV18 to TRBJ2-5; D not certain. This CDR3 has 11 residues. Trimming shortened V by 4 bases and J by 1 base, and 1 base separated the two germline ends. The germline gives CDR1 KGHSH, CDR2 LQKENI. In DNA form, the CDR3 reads TGTGCCAGCTCACTCCAAGAGACCCAGTACTTC. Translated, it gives CASSLQETQYF.

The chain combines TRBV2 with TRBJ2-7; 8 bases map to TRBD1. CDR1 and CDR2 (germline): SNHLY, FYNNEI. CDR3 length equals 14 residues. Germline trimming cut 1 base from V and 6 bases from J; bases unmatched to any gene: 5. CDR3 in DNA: TGTGCCAGCAGTGAAGTTGGACAGGGACGCGAGCAGTACTTC. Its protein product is CASSEVGQGREQYF.

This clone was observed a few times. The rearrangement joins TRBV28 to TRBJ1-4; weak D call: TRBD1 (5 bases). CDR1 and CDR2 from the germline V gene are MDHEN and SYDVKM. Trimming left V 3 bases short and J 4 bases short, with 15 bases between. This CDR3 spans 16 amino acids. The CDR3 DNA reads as TGTGCCAGCAGTTTCCCCGGGACCGCTTTTAATGAAAAACTGTTTTTT. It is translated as CASSFPGTAFNEKLFF.

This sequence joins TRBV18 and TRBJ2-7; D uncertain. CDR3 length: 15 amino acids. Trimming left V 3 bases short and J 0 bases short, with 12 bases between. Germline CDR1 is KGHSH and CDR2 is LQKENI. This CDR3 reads CASSPPTVPSYEQYF. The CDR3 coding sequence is TGTGCCAGCTCACCGCCGACGGTACCCTCCTACGAGCAGTACTTC.

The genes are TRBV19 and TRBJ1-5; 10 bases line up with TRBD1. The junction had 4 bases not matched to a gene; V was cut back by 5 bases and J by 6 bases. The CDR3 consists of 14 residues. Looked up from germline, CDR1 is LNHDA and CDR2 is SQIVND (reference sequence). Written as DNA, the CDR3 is TGTGCCAGTAGTCTGGACAGGGGGTCTCAGCCCCAGCATTTT. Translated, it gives CASSLDRGSQPQHF.

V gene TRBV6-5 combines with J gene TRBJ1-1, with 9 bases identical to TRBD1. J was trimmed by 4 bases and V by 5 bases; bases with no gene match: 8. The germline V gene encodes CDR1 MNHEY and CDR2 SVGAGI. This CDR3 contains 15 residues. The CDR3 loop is CASSGTGQSATEAFF. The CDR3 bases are TGTGCCAGCAGTGGGACAGGGCAATCGGCCACTGAAGCTTTCTTT.

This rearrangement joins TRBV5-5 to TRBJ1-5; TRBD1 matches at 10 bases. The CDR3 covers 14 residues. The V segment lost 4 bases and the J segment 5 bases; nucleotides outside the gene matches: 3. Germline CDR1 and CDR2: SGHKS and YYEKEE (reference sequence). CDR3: CASSVGTGDQPQHF. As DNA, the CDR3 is TGTGCCAGCAGCGTCGGGACAGGGGATCAGCCCCAGCATTTT.

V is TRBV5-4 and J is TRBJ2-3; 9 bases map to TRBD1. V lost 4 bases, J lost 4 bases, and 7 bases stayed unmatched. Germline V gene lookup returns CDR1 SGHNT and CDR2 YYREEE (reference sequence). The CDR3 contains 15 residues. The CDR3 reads CASSRGQGLADTQYF. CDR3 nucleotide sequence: TGTGCCAGCAGCCGAGGACAGGGGTTGGCAGATACGCAGTATTTT.

CDR3 sequence reads: CASSLQTGPTEAFF. CDR3 in DNA: TGTGCCAGCAGCTTGCAGACAGGGCCCACTGAAGCTTTCTTT. The rearrangement joins TRBV11-2 to TRBJ1-1, with 7 nucleotides matching TRBD1. The germline V gene has CDR1 SGHAT and CDR2 FQNNGV. The V and J ends lost 3 bases and 4 bases, in that order; junction bases with no gene match: 5. This CDR3 comprises 14 residues.

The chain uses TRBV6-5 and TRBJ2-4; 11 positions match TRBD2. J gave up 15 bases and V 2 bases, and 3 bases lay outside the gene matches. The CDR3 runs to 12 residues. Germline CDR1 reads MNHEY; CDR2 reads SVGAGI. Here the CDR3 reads CASSYPGTSGYF. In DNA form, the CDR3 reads TGTGCCAGCAGTTACCCTGGGACTAGCGGGTACTTC.

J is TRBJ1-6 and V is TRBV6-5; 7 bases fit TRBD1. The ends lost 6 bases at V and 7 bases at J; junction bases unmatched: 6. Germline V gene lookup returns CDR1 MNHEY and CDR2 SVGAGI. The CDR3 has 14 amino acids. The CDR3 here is CASSPRGKNSPLHF. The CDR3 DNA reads TGTGCCAGCAGCCCCAGGGGGAAGAATTCACCCCTCCACTTT.

CDR3 residues: CASSYSRVGSQPQHF. The CDR3 bases are TGTGCCAGCAGTTACTCAAGGGTAGGTAGTCAGCCCCAGCATTTT. The V call is TRBV6-6, the J call TRBJ1-5, with D hard to call. The CDR3 is 15 amino acids. V was clipped by 0 bases and J by 6 bases, with 12 bases between them. Germline lookup yields CDR1 MNHNY and CDR2 SVGAGI (reference sequence).

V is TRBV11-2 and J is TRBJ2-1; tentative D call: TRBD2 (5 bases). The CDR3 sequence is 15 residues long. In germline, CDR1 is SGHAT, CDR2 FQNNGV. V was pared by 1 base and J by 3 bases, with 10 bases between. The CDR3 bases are TGTGCCAGCAGCTTAGCTAGCACCTACTACAATGAGCAGTTCTTC. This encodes CASSLASTYYNEQFF.

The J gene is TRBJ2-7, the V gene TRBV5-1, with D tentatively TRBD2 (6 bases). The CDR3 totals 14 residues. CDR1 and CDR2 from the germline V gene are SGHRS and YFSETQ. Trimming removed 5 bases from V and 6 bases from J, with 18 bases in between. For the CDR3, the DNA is TGCGCCAGCAGATACGGAGGGGCTTCCGGCGAGCAGTACTTC. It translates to CASRYGGASGEQYF. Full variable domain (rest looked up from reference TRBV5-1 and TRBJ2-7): KAGVTQTPRYLIKTRGQQVTLSCSPISGHRSVSWYQQTPGQGLQFLFEYFSETQRNKGNFPGRFSGRQFSNSRSEMNVSTLELGDSALYLCASRYGGASGEQYFGPGTRLTVT.

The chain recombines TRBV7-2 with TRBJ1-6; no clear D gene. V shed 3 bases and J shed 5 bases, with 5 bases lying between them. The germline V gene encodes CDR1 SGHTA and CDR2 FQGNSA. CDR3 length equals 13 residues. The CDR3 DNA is TGTGCCAGCAGCTTGAAAGATAATTCACCCCTCCACTTT. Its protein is CASSLKDNSPLHF.

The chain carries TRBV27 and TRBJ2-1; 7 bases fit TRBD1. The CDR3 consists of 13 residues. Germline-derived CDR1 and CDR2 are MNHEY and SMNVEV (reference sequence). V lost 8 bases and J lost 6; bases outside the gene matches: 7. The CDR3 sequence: CASGDRDPNEQFF. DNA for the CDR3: TGTGCCAGCGGTGACAGGGACCCCAATGAGCAGTTCTTC.

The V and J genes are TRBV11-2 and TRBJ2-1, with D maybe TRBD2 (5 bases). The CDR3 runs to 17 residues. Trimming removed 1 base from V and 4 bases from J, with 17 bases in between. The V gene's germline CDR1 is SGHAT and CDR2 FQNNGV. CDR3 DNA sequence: TGTGCCAGCAGCTTAGGGCCTAGCCCACTTGGATACAATGAGCAGTTCTTC. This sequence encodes CASSLGPSPLGYNEQFF.

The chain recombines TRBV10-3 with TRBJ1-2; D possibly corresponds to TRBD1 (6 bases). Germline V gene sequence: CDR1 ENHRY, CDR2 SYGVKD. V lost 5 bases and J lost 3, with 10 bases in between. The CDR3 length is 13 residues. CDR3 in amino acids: CAISSGGDYGYTF. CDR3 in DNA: TGTGCCATCAGTTCTGGGGGCGACTATGGCTACACCTTC.

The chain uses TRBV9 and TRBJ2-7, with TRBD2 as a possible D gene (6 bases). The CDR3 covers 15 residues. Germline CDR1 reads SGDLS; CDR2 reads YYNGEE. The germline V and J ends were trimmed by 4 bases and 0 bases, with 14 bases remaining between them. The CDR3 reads CASSPRLGSSYEQYF. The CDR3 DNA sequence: TGTGCCAGCAGCCCCCGACTAGGCAGCTCCTACGAGCAGTACTTC.

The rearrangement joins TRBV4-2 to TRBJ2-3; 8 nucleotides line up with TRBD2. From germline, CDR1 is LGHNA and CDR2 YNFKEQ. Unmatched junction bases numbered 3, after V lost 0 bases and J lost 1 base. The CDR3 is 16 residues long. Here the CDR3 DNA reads TGTGCCAGCAGCCAAGAGACGCGGGGGGGCACAGATACGCAGTATTTT. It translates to CASSQETRGGTDTQYF.

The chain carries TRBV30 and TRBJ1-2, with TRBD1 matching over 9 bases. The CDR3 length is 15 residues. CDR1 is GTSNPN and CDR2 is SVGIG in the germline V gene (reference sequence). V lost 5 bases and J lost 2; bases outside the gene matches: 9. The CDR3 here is CAWDRGTSNNYGYTF. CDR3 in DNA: TGTGCCTGGGACAGGGGGACTTCAAACAACTATGGCTACACCTTC.